This TCR beta chain was found in a study of blood T cell repertoires in COVID-19. The data were produced by immunoSEQ multiplex PCR, yet TCRdb's version contains in-frame clones alone and is incomplete. This sample yields around 100,000 clones, of which around 90% are seen a single time; under 2% belongs to the top ten. The V gene lost 4 bases and the J gene lost 5 bases, with 26 bases spanning the gap. CDR1 and CDR2 (germline): LGHDT, YNNKEL (reference sequence). The CDR3 loop spans 18 amino acids. The sequencing input was peripheral blood. This receptor was taken from a woman aged 50 to 60 with COVID-19, enrolled during active disease. The chain has TRBV3-1 (or the pseudogene TRBV3-2) and TRBJ1-1; possible D gene TRBD1, 5 bases. CDR3 bases: TGTGCCAGCAGCCCCGAAGGCCGTCGGGGGGGGGTCGAAACTGAAGCTTTCTTT. Its protein product is CASSPEGRRGGVETEAFF.